Listed below are T cell receptor beta chains from one sample, sequenced in a study of OX40 agonist ivuxolimab in advanced cancers. Assay: immunoSEQ multiplex PCR; the TCRdb copy retains only in-frame clones and omits some. The table has about 82,000 clones, over 80% seen once. Sequenced material: CD4+ or CD8+ T cells sorted from blood, taken in a trial of the OX40 agonist ivuxolimab. These receptors originate from an adult with an advanced solid tumor such as melanoma, head and neck, liver or kidney cancer. Both conserved end residues are part of each CDR3. D genes are given only for firm matches. Clone sizes are given selectively: once, few, many, or a class where the clone is expanded.

V gene: TRBV11-1
clone size: NA
J gene: TRBJ2-7
D gene: NA
CDR3 protein: CASSLEEAGTDSTYEQYF
CDR3 DNA: TGTGCCAGCAGCTTAGAAGAGGCCGGGACGGATTCCACCTACGAGCAGTACTTC

V gene: TRBV6-6
clone size: few
J gene: TRBJ2-2
D gene: TRBD1
CDR3 protein: CAAATGGFTGELFF
CDR3 DNA: TGTGCCGCCGCCACAGGGGGCTTCACCGGGGAGCTGTTTTTT

V gene: TRBV7-8
clone size: NA
J gene: TRBJ2-7
D gene: TRBD2
CDR3 protein: CASSRSPLAGPTRYF
CDR3 DNA: TGTGCCAGCAGCCGCTCCCCTTTAGCGGGGCCGACACGGTACTTC

V gene: TRBV6-1
clone size: few
J gene: TRBJ1-2
D gene: TRBD1
CDR3 protein: CASSANRGGYGYTF
CDR3 DNA: TGTGCCAGCAGTGCTAACAGGGGCGGCTATGGCTACACCTTC

V gene: TRBV7-2
clone size: once
J gene: TRBJ1-5
D gene: NA
CDR3 protein: CASSLDQGRNQPQHF
CDR3 DNA: TGTGCCAGCAGCTTGGACCAGGGGCGAAACCAGCCCCAGCATTTT

V gene: TRBV29-1
clone size: NA
J gene: TRBJ2-3
D gene: TRBD1
CDR3 protein: CSVEAQGAYGTDTQYF
CDR3 DNA: TGCAGCGTTGAGGCTCAGGGGGCGTATGGCACAGATACGCAGTATTTT

V gene: TRBV7-7
clone size: NA
J gene: TRBJ2-5
D gene: TRBD2
CDR3 protein: CASSLGSASGEETQYF
CDR3 DNA: TGTGCCAGCAGCTTAGGGTCGGCTAGCGGGGAAGAGACCCAGTACTTC

V gene: TRBV10-2
clone size: NA
J gene: TRBJ1-2
D gene: NA
CDR3 protein: CASSESRNAYGYTF
CDR3 DNA: TGCGCCAGCAGTGAGTCCAGGAACGCCTATGGCTACACCTTC

V gene: TRBV19
clone size: NA
J gene: TRBJ1-5
D gene: TRBD1
CDR3 protein: CASNGQGGNQPQHF
CDR3 DNA: TGTGCCAGTAATGGACAGGGCGGGAATCAGCCCCAGCATTTT

V gene: TRBV23-1
clone size: NA
J gene: TRBJ1-2
D gene: NA
CDR3 protein: CASSQCARTWVNYGYTF
CDR3 DNA: TGCGCCAGCAGTCAATGTGCTCGGACCTGGGTTAACTATGGCTACACCTTC

V gene: TRBV5-1
clone size: NA
J gene: TRBJ2-3
D gene: TRBD1
CDR3 protein: CASSSGTGTDTQYF
CDR3 DNA: TGCGCCAGCAGCTCGGGGACAGGCACAGATACGCAGTATTTT

V gene: TRBV5-6
clone size: NA
J gene: TRBJ2-1
D gene: NA
CDR3 protein: CASSLWVPGWGYEDEQFF
CDR3 DNA: TGTGCCAGCAGCTTGTGGGTGCCAGGGTGGGGGTACGAGGATGAGCAGTTCTTC

V gene: TRBV30
clone size: NA
J gene: TRBJ2-7
D gene: NA
CDR3 protein: CAWSVQGLEQYF
CDR3 DNA: TGTGCCTGGAGTGTACAGGGTCTCGAGCAGTACTTC

V gene: TRBV6-5
clone size: NA
J gene: TRBJ2-7
D gene: TRBD1
CDR3 protein: CASSYRDRAYEQYF
CDR3 DNA: TGTGCCAGCAGTTACCGGGACAGAGCCTACGAGCAGTACTTC

V gene: TRBV6-5
clone size: NA
J gene: TRBJ2-3
D gene: TRBD1
CDR3 protein: CASSRQGRITNTQYF
CDR3 DNA: TGTGCCAGCAGTAGACAGGGGCGCATCACAAATACGCAGTATTTT

V gene: TRBV7-2
clone size: NA
J gene: TRBJ2-5
D gene: TRBD2
CDR3 protein: CASSSAPGGQETQYF
CDR3 DNA: TGTGCCAGCAGTTCTGCCCCGGGGGGACAAGAGACCCAGTACTTC

V gene: TRBV7-2
clone size: NA
J gene: TRBJ1-2
D gene: NA
CDR3 protein: CASSLDNLRRRGGYTF
CDR3 DNA: TGTGCCAGCAGCTTAGATAACCTTCGTCGGAGGGGCGGCTACACCTTC

V gene: TRBV19
clone size: NA
J gene: TRBJ2-7
D gene: NA
CDR3 protein: CASSTFSGRGIYEQYF
CDR3 DNA: TGTGCCAGTAGTACCTTCTCAGGGAGGGGGATCTACGAGCAGTACTTC

V gene: TRBV10-3
clone size: NA
J gene: TRBJ1-5
D gene: NA
CDR3 protein: CASTQDLNQPQHF
CDR3 DNA: TGTGCATCAACCCAAGACCTCAATCAGCCCCAGCATTTT

V gene: TRBV6-5
clone size: few
J gene: TRBJ1-3
D gene: TRBD1
CDR3 protein: CASSLATGSGNTIYF
CDR3 DNA: TGTGCCAGCAGTCTCGCGACAGGGTCTGGAAACACCATATATTTT

V gene: TRBV5-1
clone size: NA
J gene: TRBJ2-3
D gene: TRBD1
CDR3 protein: CASSPQGQGGTDTQYF
CDR3 DNA: TGCGCCAGCAGCCCCCAGGGACAGGGCGGGACAGATACGCAGTATTTT

V gene: TRBV7-2
clone size: NA
J gene: TRBJ2-1
D gene: TRBD1
CDR3 protein: CASSTGTGDSYNEQFF
CDR3 DNA: TGTGCCAGCAGCACCGGGACAGGGGATTCCTACAATGAGCAGTTCTTC

V gene: TRBV7-2
clone size: few
J gene: TRBJ2-3
D gene: TRBD1
CDR3 protein: CASSLQGQNTDTQYF
CDR3 DNA: TGTGCCAGCAGCTTACAGGGACAGAACACAGATACGCAGTATTTT

V gene: TRBV5-4
clone size: NA
J gene: TRBJ1-3
D gene: NA
CDR3 protein: CASSLRGAGNTIYF
CDR3 DNA: TGTGCCAGCAGCTTGCGGGGGGCTGGAAACACCATATATTTT

V gene: TRBV7-2
clone size: NA
J gene: TRBJ2-7
D gene: TRBD1
CDR3 protein: CASSLEAGTGLSYEQYF
CDR3 DNA: TGTGCCAGCAGCCTTGAAGCGGGGACAGGGCTCTCCTACGAGCAGTACTTC

V gene: TRBV18
clone size: NA
J gene: TRBJ2-3
D gene: NA
CDR3 protein: CASSQGGLTDTQYF
CDR3 DNA: TGTGCCAGCTCACAAGGGGGGCTGACAGATACGCAGTATTTT

V gene: TRBV7-9
clone size: NA
J gene: TRBJ2-2
D gene: NA
CDR3 protein: CASSQGRVTGELFF
CDR3 DNA: TGTGCCAGCAGCCAGGGACGGGTAACCGGGGAGCTGTTTTTT

V gene: TRBV6-4
clone size: NA
J gene: TRBJ1-2
D gene: NA
CDR3 protein: CASSDGGVGSYGYTF
CDR3 DNA: TGTGCCAGCAGTGACGGTGGGGTAGGGAGCTATGGCTACACCTTC